The rows below give T cell receptor beta chains drawn from one sample of a study of cytomegalovirus exposure and HLA in healthy donors. Assay: immunoSEQ multiplex PCR; the TCRdb copy retains only in-frame clones and omits some. The table records about 170,000 clones, 85% of them present only once. The sequenced sample consisted of PBMCs. The receptor source for this set is a boy aged 2 to 9 in good health and CMV-seronegative. Both conserved end residues are part of each CDR3. A D gene is named only where the DNA matches it firmly. Only part of the rows carry a size: once, few, many, or a class if the clone is expanded.

cdr3_nt: TGCGCCAGCAGAGGCCTAGGACAGAATCCCCAAGAGACCCAGTACTTC; cdr3_aa: CASRGLGQNPQETQYF; clone_size: few; j_call: TRBJ2-5; v_call: TRBV5-1; d_call: NA
cdr3_nt: TGTGCCAGCAGTTCGCCGGGACAGGGGAACTATGGCTACACCTTC; cdr3_aa: CASSSPGQGNYGYTF; clone_size: NA; j_call: TRBJ1-2; v_call: TRBV28; d_call: TRBD1
cdr3_nt: TGTGCCAGCACCAGGAGTAATAGCGGGCAAGGGGATACGCAGTATTTT; cdr3_aa: CASTRSNSGQGDTQYF; clone_size: NA; j_call: TRBJ2-3; v_call: TRBV14; d_call: TRBD2
cdr3_nt: TGTGTCACCTGGGGGGGGAAAGAGACCCAGTACTTC; cdr3_aa: CVTWGGKETQYF; clone_size: once; j_call: TRBJ2-5; v_call: TRBV2; d_call: TRBD2
cdr3_nt: TGTGCCTGGAGTGTAATAGGGTCCGCCGTCCGGACTAGTTTCGATGAGCAGTTCTTC; cdr3_aa: CAWSVIGSAVRTSFDEQFF; clone_size: NA; j_call: TRBJ2-1; v_call: TRBV30; d_call: TRBD2
cdr3_nt: TGTGCCAGCAGTTTAGACAGGGGGCAAGACGAGCAGTACTTC; cdr3_aa: CASSLDRGQDEQYF; clone_size: NA; j_call: TRBJ2-7; v_call: TRBV28; d_call: TRBD1
cdr3_nt: TGTGCCACCAGCCCCAGGGAGGATATAGGGGAAAAACTGTTTTTT; cdr3_aa: CATSPREDIGEKLFF; clone_size: NA; j_call: TRBJ1-4; v_call: TRBV15; d_call: NA
cdr3_nt: TGTGCCATCAGTGAGGGGAGGGAGTACAATGAGCAGTTCTTC; cdr3_aa: CAISEGREYNEQFF; clone_size: NA; j_call: TRBJ2-1; v_call: TRBV10-3; d_call: TRBD2
cdr3_nt: TGTGCCAGCAGCCCGAGTAGCAATCAGCCCCAGCATTTT; cdr3_aa: CASSPSSNQPQHF; clone_size: NA; j_call: TRBJ1-5; v_call: TRBV6-5; d_call: NA
cdr3_nt: TGCGCCAGCAGCTTGGATCAGGGGGCTGAAGCTTTCTTT; cdr3_aa: CASSLDQGAEAFF; clone_size: NA; j_call: TRBJ1-1; v_call: TRBV5-1; d_call: TRBD1
cdr3_nt: TGTGCCAGTTTCCATGCACTAGCGCCCACAGATACGCAGTATTTT; cdr3_aa: CASFHALAPTDTQYF; clone_size: NA; j_call: TRBJ2-3; v_call: TRBV19; d_call: TRBD2
cdr3_nt: TGTGCCAGCAGCGAGGCTTATAGCAATCAGCCCCAGCATTTT; cdr3_aa: CASSEAYSNQPQHF; clone_size: NA; j_call: TRBJ1-5; v_call: TRBV6-4; d_call: NA
cdr3_nt: TGTGCCAGCAGCTCCCTCAGGGTCTCCTACGAGCAGTACTTC; cdr3_aa: CASSSLRVSYEQYF; clone_size: NA; j_call: TRBJ2-7; v_call: TRBV11-2; d_call: NA
cdr3_nt: TGTGCCAGCAGTTACTCACCTAGCGGGAGCTACGAGCAGTACTTC; cdr3_aa: CASSYSPSGSYEQYF; clone_size: NA; j_call: TRBJ2-7; v_call: TRBV6-5; d_call: TRBD2
cdr3_nt: TGCAGCGTTGATTTCAGGGCCGGGGAGCTGTTTTTT; cdr3_aa: CSVDFRAGELFF; clone_size: NA; j_call: TRBJ2-2; v_call: TRBV29-1; d_call: NA
cdr3_nt: TGTGCCAGCAGCCAACAGGGGCGCTTTGGCTACACCTTC; cdr3_aa: CASSQQGRFGYTF; clone_size: once; j_call: TRBJ1-2; v_call: TRBV7-9; d_call: TRBD1
cdr3_nt: TGTGCCAGCAGTCGACAGGGGGTCCTGGAGACCCAGTACTTC; cdr3_aa: CASSRQGVLETQYF; clone_size: NA; j_call: TRBJ2-5; v_call: TRBV6-6; d_call: TRBD1
cdr3_nt: TGCGCCAGCAGCTTGACTACCGGGGAGCTGTTTTTT; cdr3_aa: CASSLTTGELFF; clone_size: NA; j_call: TRBJ2-2; v_call: TRBV5-1; d_call: NA
cdr3_nt: TGTGCCAGCAGCCTTCTCACAGATACGCAGTATTTT; cdr3_aa: CASSLLTDTQYF; clone_size: NA; j_call: TRBJ2-3; v_call: TRBV13; d_call: NA
cdr3_nt: TGTGCCAGCAGTTTAAGGTTAGGGGTGGGGACTGAAGCTTTCTTT; cdr3_aa: CASSLRLGVGTEAFF; clone_size: few; j_call: TRBJ1-1; v_call: TRBV27; d_call: NA
cdr3_nt: TGTGCCAGTAGTATACGGGGGGGTGTAGATACGCAGTATTTT; cdr3_aa: CASSIRGGVDTQYF; clone_size: NA; j_call: TRBJ2-3; v_call: TRBV19; d_call: TRBD2
cdr3_nt: TGTGCCAGCAGGCCACGACAGACGAACACTGAAGCTTTCTTT; cdr3_aa: CASRPRQTNTEAFF; clone_size: NA; j_call: TRBJ1-1; v_call: TRBV27; d_call: NA
cdr3_nt: TGTGCCAGCAGTGGGATCAATGCGGGACCCTACAATGAGCAGTTCTTC; cdr3_aa: CASSGINAGPYNEQFF; clone_size: few; j_call: TRBJ2-1; v_call: TRBV6-1; d_call: NA
cdr3_nt: TGTGCCAGCAGTGGGACAGGGAGAAAAACCGGGGAGCTGTTTTTT; cdr3_aa: CASSGTGRKTGELFF; clone_size: NA; j_call: TRBJ2-2; v_call: TRBV28; d_call: TRBD1
cdr3_nt: TGTGCCAGCAGCTTAGCGGTACAGGTAGAATGGAAGTTCTTC; cdr3_aa: CASSLAVQVEWKFF; clone_size: NA; j_call: TRBJ2-1; v_call: TRBV7-9; d_call: NA
cdr3_nt: TGTGCCAGCAGCGGAGCGGGAGCGGGGTACACCGGGGAGCTGTTTTTT; cdr3_aa: CASSGAGAGYTGELFF; clone_size: few; j_call: TRBJ2-2; v_call: TRBV9; d_call: TRBD2
cdr3_nt: TGTGCTAGCAGCCTCAACCCAAACGGGGAAGGCTACAATGAGCAGTTCTTC; cdr3_aa: CASSLNPNGEGYNEQFF; clone_size: once; j_call: TRBJ2-1; v_call: TRBV7-7; d_call: NA
cdr3_nt: TGTGCCAGCCTGCAGCGATTGGAGGGGGCACGAAACATTCAGTACTTC; cdr3_aa: CASLQRLEGARNIQYF; clone_size: once; j_call: TRBJ2-4; v_call: TRBV2; d_call: NA
cdr3_nt: TGTGCCAGCAGCCAAGCCGGACAGGTCGGGGAGCTGTTTTTT; cdr3_aa: CASSQAGQVGELFF; clone_size: NA; j_call: TRBJ2-2; v_call: TRBV14; d_call: TRBD1
cdr3_nt: TGTGCCAGCAGACTAGCGGGAGGGCCGAACACCGGGGAGCTGTTTTTT; cdr3_aa: CASRLAGGPNTGELFF; clone_size: NA; j_call: TRBJ2-2; v_call: TRBV28; d_call: TRBD2
cdr3_nt: TGTGCCAGCAGTCCTTGGAGATCGGCAGAGACCCAGTACTTC; cdr3_aa: CASSPWRSAETQYF; clone_size: NA; j_call: TRBJ2-5; v_call: TRBV6-5; d_call: NA
cdr3_nt: TGTGCTAGCAGTCTGGCAGGGGGGAAGGGGCTTTCGAAGACCCAGTACTTC; cdr3_aa: CASSLAGGKGLSKTQYF; clone_size: once; j_call: TRBJ2-5; v_call: TRBV7-7; d_call: NA
cdr3_nt: TGTGCCAGCAGTTACTCCCCGACATCAGATACGCAGTATTTT; cdr3_aa: CASSYSPTSDTQYF; clone_size: NA; j_call: TRBJ2-3; v_call: TRBV6-5; d_call: NA
cdr3_nt: TGTGCCAGCAGCTTGTCTAGCGGGAAGGGGGATACGCAGTATTTT; cdr3_aa: CASSLSSGKGDTQYF; clone_size: NA; j_call: TRBJ2-3; v_call: TRBV7-3; d_call: TRBD2
cdr3_nt: TGTGCCAGCAGCCGTCCGGGGGATACGCAGTATTTT; cdr3_aa: CASSRPGDTQYF; clone_size: once; j_call: TRBJ2-3; v_call: TRBV5-4; d_call: NA
cdr3_nt: TGCGCCAGCAGCTTGGCTGCCCGACAGAAGTACCAAGAGACCCAGTACTTC; cdr3_aa: CASSLAARQKYQETQYF; clone_size: NA; j_call: TRBJ2-5; v_call: TRBV5-1; d_call: NA
cdr3_nt: TGTGCCAGCAGCCGAGGACAGGGAATCACCGGGGAGCTGTTTTTT; cdr3_aa: CASSRGQGITGELFF; clone_size: NA; j_call: TRBJ2-2; v_call: TRBV11-3; d_call: TRBD1
cdr3_nt: TGTGCCATCAGTGATAAGACAGGGAGCACAGATACGCAGTATTTT; cdr3_aa: CAISDKTGSTDTQYF; clone_size: NA; j_call: TRBJ2-3; v_call: TRBV10-3; d_call: TRBD1
cdr3_nt: TGTGCCAGCACGGAAGCAGGAGGGGTCCACTATGGCTACACCTTC; cdr3_aa: CASTEAGGVHYGYTF; clone_size: once; j_call: TRBJ1-2; v_call: TRBV6-5; d_call: NA
cdr3_nt: TGTGCCTGGAGTGTACGGGGGGCCGGGGAGCTGTTTTTT; cdr3_aa: CAWSVRGAGELFF; clone_size: NA; j_call: TRBJ2-2; v_call: TRBV30; d_call: TRBD2
cdr3_nt: TGTGCCAGCAGCCGGGAGGCTACCTTTAACTATGGCTACACCTTC; cdr3_aa: CASSREATFNYGYTF; clone_size: NA; j_call: TRBJ1-2; v_call: TRBV5-6; d_call: NA